The 5 T cell receptor beta chains reported below all come from one sample, sequenced in a study of blood T cell repertoires in COVID-19. Profiling relied on immunoSEQ multiplex PCR, and the TCRdb table lists in-frame clones only, not all of them. This table holds more than 60,000 clones, 89% found once. Sequenced input: peripheral blood. The receptors come from a woman aged 50 to 60 with active COVID-19.

This chain links TRBV27 with TRBJ2-2; D perhaps matches TRBD1 (6 bases). Germline V CDR1 and CDR2: MNHEY, SMNVEV (reference sequence). The CDR3 spans 16 residues. Deletions cut 1 base from V and 0 bases from J, with 9 bases between. The CDR3 reads CASSLYRTANTGELFF. CDR3 in DNA: TGTGCCAGCAGTTTATATCGGACAGCGAACACCGGGGAGCTGTTTTTT.

The gene calls are TRBV2 and TRBJ2-1; D might be TRBD1 (5 bases). In germline, CDR1 is SNHLY, CDR2 FYNNEI. The CDR3 loop spans 13 amino acids. With 5 bases removed from V and 10 bases from J, the gap between germline ends came to 15 bases. CDR3 DNA sequence: TGTGCCAGCAGTTCCAGGGTTCTGAGCGAGCAGTTCTTC. It is translated as CASSSRVLSEQFF.

The chain recombines TRBV6-1 with TRBJ2-7; 8 bases line up with TRBD2. The CDR3 extends over 14 amino acids. Losses at the gene ends were 3 bases for V and 7 bases for J; bases not matched to a gene: 8. Germline V gene sequence: CDR1 MNHNS, CDR2 SASEGT. CDR3 coding DNA: TGTGCCAGCAGTGATGTTGCGGGAGGAGGTGAGCAGTACTTC. Amino acids: CASSDVAGGGEQYF.

V is TRBV18 and J is TRBJ1-2, with D unclear. The CDR3 totals 12 residues. V was clipped by 3 bases and J by 6 bases, with 8 bases between them. The germline CDR1 and CDR2 sequences are KGHSH and LQKENI. CDR3 sequence (DNA): TGTGCCAGCTCACCGGCTGGAGATGGCTACACCTTC. Encoded protein: CASSPAGDGYTF. The full variable domain, with the rest looked up from reference TRBV18 and TRBJ1-2, is NAGVMQNPRHLVRRRGQEARLRCSPMKGHSHVYWYRQLPEEGLKFMVYLQKENIIDESGMPKERFSAEFPKEGPSILRIQQVVRGDSAAYFCASSPAGDGYTFGSGTRLTVV.

The chain is built from TRBV24-1 and TRBJ2-3; 7 bases match TRBD1. CDR1 is KGHDR, CDR2 SFDVKD, per germline. This CDR3 has 15 amino acids. Losses at the gene ends were 1 base for V and 4 bases for J; bases not matched to a gene: 4. The CDR3 DNA reads as TGTGCCACCAGTGATTTTTCAGGGGGAGCAGATACGCAGTATTTT. Encoded protein: CATSDFSGGADTQYF.